The 15 T cell receptor beta chains presented below share a single source sample, sequenced in a study of blood T cell repertoires in COVID-19. The assay was immunoSEQ multiplex PCR, and TCRdb's table has in-frame clones only and misses some. The repertoire holds fewer than 200,000 clones, with around nine tenths as singletons. The sequencing sample was made of peripheral blood. The source of these receptors is a man aged 35-49 years with active or convalescent COVID-19.

The gene calls are TRBV6-5 and TRBJ2-3; tentatively, D is TRBD2 (5 bases). The germline V and J ends were trimmed by 8 bases and 5 bases, with 8 bases remaining between them. The germline V gene encodes CDR1 MNHEY and CDR2 SVGAGI. The CDR3 has 11 residues. The CDR3 is CASFGGDTQYF. CDR3 nucleotide sequence: TGTGCCAGCTTTGGAGGAGATACGCAGTATTTT.

The chain combines TRBV28 with TRBJ2-1; 11 positions match TRBD2. This CDR3 is 15 amino acids long. Losses at the gene ends were 3 bases for V and 4 bases for J; bases not matched to a gene: 2. The germline V gene encodes CDR1 MDHEN and CDR2 SYDVKM. For the CDR3, the DNA is TGTGCCAGCAGTTTGCCTAGCGGGGGGTACAATGAGCAGTTCTTC. The encoded protein is CASSLPSGGYNEQFF.

The V and J genes are TRBV4-3 and TRBJ1-2; 7 nucleotides line up with TRBD1. Germline CDR1 and CDR2: LGHNA and YSLEER. The V segment lost 2 bases and the J segment 6 bases; nucleotides outside the gene matches: 12. This CDR3 spans 16 amino acids. The CDR3 region has the DNA TGCGCCAGCAGCCAAAGGGACAGATCGTGGGGAGATGGCTACACCTTC. This translates into CASSQRDRSWGDGYTF.

This chain connects TRBV5-1 to TRBJ1-2; the D gene is possibly TRBD1 (5 bases). Trimming left V 0 bases short and J 0 bases short, with 9 bases between. Per germline, CDR1 SGHRS and CDR2 YFSETQ. The CDR3 consists of 15 residues. The CDR3 region is CASSLGGTSNYGYTF. In nucleotides, the CDR3 is TGCGCCAGCAGCTTGGGGGGCACTTCTAACTATGGCTACACCTTC. Combining the CDR3 with reference TRBV5-1 and TRBJ1-2 gives the whole variable domain KAGVTQTPRYLIKTRGQQVTLSCSPISGHRSVSWYQQTPGQGLQFLFEYFSETQRNKGNFPGRFSGRQFSNSRSEMNVSTLELGDSALYLCASSLGGTSNYGYTFGSGTRLTVV.

The genes are TRBV13 and TRBJ2-7; the D is unclear. The germline CDR1 and CDR2 sequences are PRHDT and FYEKMQ (reference sequence). This CDR3 is 13 amino acids long. Trimming removed 0 bases at V and 0 bases at J, with 3 bases between. CDR3 protein: CASSLGSSYEQYF. The CDR3 DNA follows: TGTGCCAGCAGCTTAGGGAGCTCCTACGAGCAGTACTTC. The whole variable domain, remainder taken from reference TRBV13 and TRBJ2-7, is AAGVIQSPRHLIKEKRETATLKCYPIPRHDTVYWYQQGPGQDPQFLISFYEKMQSDKGSIPDRFSAQQFSDYHSELNMSSLELGDSALYFCASSLGSSYEQYFGPGTRLTVT.

CDR3: CSVPAEGPRDTQYF. CDR3 nucleotide sequence: TGCAGCGTCCCCGCGGAGGGGCCCCGGGATACGCAGTATTTT. This chain links TRBV29-1 with TRBJ2-3, with D possibly TRBD2 on 6 matching bases. This CDR3 region has 14 residues. Germline loops: CDR1 SQVTM, CDR2 ANQGSEA. With 6 bases removed from V and 6 bases from J, the gap between germline ends came to 19 bases.

V is TRBV29-1 and J is TRBJ2-1; 9 nucleotides align to TRBD1. The junction had 5 bases not matched to a gene; V was cut back by 0 bases and J by 8 bases. Looked up from germline, CDR1 is SQVTM and CDR2 is ANQGSEA. The CDR3 extends over 14 amino acids. CDR3 region: CSVEDRGTGYEQFF. For the CDR3, the DNA is TGCAGCGTTGAAGATCGGGGGACAGGGTATGAGCAGTTCTTC.

CDR3 DNA sequence: TGCAGCGTTCCACTGACAGGGGACAATGAGCAGTTCTTC. Translated: CSVPLTGDNEQFF. J is TRBJ2-1 and V is TRBV29-1; 8 positions match TRBD1. The CDR3 runs 13 residues. Trimming at V came to 5 bases and at J to 5 bases, leaving 5 bases not matched to a gene. Looked up from germline, CDR1 is SQVTM and CDR2 is ANQGSEA.

The chain couples TRBV30 to TRBJ2-5; 10 bases are a match to TRBD2. V was pared by 1 base and J by 5 bases, with 7 bases of the junction left unmatched. The germline V gene has CDR1 GTSNPN and CDR2 SVGIG (reference sequence). This CDR3 region has 15 residues. The CDR3, as DNA: TGTGCCTGGAGTGGGGCTAGCGGGGGCATCGAGACCCAGTACTTC. This sequence encodes CAWSGASGGIETQYF.

The rearrangement links TRBV2 to TRBJ1-2; 8 bases align to TRBD1. Germline trimming cut 6 bases from V and 5 bases from J; bases unmatched to any gene: 8. The length of the CDR3 is 14 residues. Per germline, CDR1 SNHLY and CDR2 FYNNEI. CDR3 nucleotide sequence: TGTGCCAGCAGGACAGACAGGGGAGAATATGGCTACACCTTC. Protein: CASRTDRGEYGYTF.

The rearrangement links TRBV7-9 to TRBJ1-6; D may be TRBD1 (5 bases). The CDR3 sequence is 15 residues long. CDR1 SEHNR and CDR2 FQNEAQ come from the germline V gene (reference sequence). V was shortened by 2 bases and J by 5 bases, with 10 bases between the two germline ends. The CDR3 DNA reads as TGTGCCAGCAGCTTAAATGGGGGGGATAATTCACCCCTCCACTTT. Residues: CASSLNGGDNSPLHF.

V usage is TRBV5-5 and J usage is TRBJ2-3; 7 nucleotides align to TRBD1. The J segment lost 3 bases and the V segment lost 2 bases, leaving 6 bases of the junction unmatched. CDR3 length: 15 amino acids. Germline V gives CDR1 SGHKS, CDR2 YYEKEE (reference sequence). CDR3 DNA sequence: TGTGCCAGCAGCTTACTCGGGACAGATACAGATACGCAGTATTTT. It codes for CASSLLGTDTDTQYF.

The rearrangement links TRBV24-1 to TRBJ1-2; no definite D call. Between the trimmed V and J ends, which lost 2 bases and 6 bases, there was a span of 9 bases. Germline V CDR1 and CDR2: KGHDR, SFDVKD. The length of the CDR3 is 13 residues. The CDR3 is CATSDSGLDGYTF. The CDR3 nucleotides read TGTGCCACCAGTGATTCAGGTTTAGATGGCTACACCTTC.

The chain combines TRBV28 with TRBJ2-2; 7 bases are a match to TRBD1. CDR3 length equals 13 residues. Germline V gene lookup returns CDR1 MDHEN and CDR2 SYDVKM. Trimming at V came to 9 bases and at J to 4 bases, leaving 5 bases not matched to a gene. This CDR3 reads CASTGVGTGELFF. CDR3 nucleotides: TGTGCCAGTACAGGGGTTGGCACCGGGGAGCTGTTTTTT.

This clone was counted once. The chain couples TRBV29-1 to TRBJ2-2; D remains unclear. Deletions cut 1 base from V and 6 bases from J, with 18 bases between. The CDR3 runs to 16 residues. The germline CDR1 and CDR2 sequences are SQVTM and ANQGSEA. Written as DNA, the CDR3 is TGCAGCGTTGAAGTGGCATCGAAAAACCCCCCCGGGGAGCTGTTTTTT. Translating it yields CSVEVASKNPPGELFF.